This T cell receptor beta chain is drawn from a study of cytomegalovirus exposure and HLA in healthy donors. Germline-derived CDR1 and CDR2 are SQVTM and ANQGSEA. Trimming shortened V by 6 bases and J by 5 bases, and 20 bases separated the two germline ends. The length of the CDR3 is 14 residues. PCR employed 60 Vbeta and 13 Jbeta primers. Clones were read by immunoSEQ multiplex PCR, and TCRdb kept only the in-frame ones, dropping some. Of around 120,000 clones in the sample, around 85% were seen once. The gene calls are TRBV29-1 and TRBJ2-7; TRBD1 is a possible D gene (5 bases). The TCR comes from a boy aged 10-17 years in good health and CMV-seronegative. Sample: PBMCs. This chain's CDR3 is CSVRKSQGYNEQYF. CDR3 bases: TGCAGCGTCCGGAAGAGCCAGGGATATAACGAGCAGTACTTC.